The rows below give T cell receptor beta chains drawn from one sample of a study of cytomegalovirus exposure and HLA in healthy donors. The table came from immunoSEQ multiplex PCR; TCRdb's copy has only in-frame clones and leaves some out. The table includes 150,000 or so clones, about 88% detected once. The sequenced material came from PBMCs. These receptors all stem from a young woman in good health and CMV-seronegative. Both conserved end residues are part of each CDR3. A D gene is named only where the DNA matches it firmly. Expanded clones are given a class, and other clones once, few, many or no size at all.

d_call: TRBD1; clone_size: -; j_call: TRBJ1-2; v_call: TRBV7-9; cdr3_aa: CASSLTGTHGYTF; cdr3_nt: TGTGCCAGCAGCCTGACAGGGACCCATGGCTACACCTTC
d_call: -; clone_size: -; j_call: TRBJ1-3; v_call: TRBV7-9; cdr3_aa: CASSPGGAGNTIYF; cdr3_nt: TGTGCCAGCAGCCCTGGGGGGGCTGGAAACACCATATATTTT
d_call: TRBD2; clone_size: -; j_call: TRBJ2-1; v_call: TRBV27; cdr3_aa: CASSLSFSGGFENEQFF; cdr3_nt: TGTGCCAGCAGTTTATCGTTTAGCGGGGGGTTCGAGAATGAGCAGTTCTTC
d_call: TRBD1; clone_size: -; j_call: TRBJ2-1; v_call: TRBV7-8; cdr3_aa: CASSLAGGFDYNEQFF; cdr3_nt: TGTGCCAGCAGCTTAGCAGGGGGCTTTGACTACAATGAGCAGTTCTTC
d_call: -; clone_size: -; j_call: TRBJ2-5; v_call: TRBV5-4; cdr3_aa: CASSLALAVQETQYF; cdr3_nt: TGTGCCAGCAGCTTGGCATTAGCGGTCCAAGAGACCCAGTACTTC
d_call: -; clone_size: once; j_call: TRBJ1-2; v_call: TRBV7-8; cdr3_aa: CASSLGGLVAVYGYTF; cdr3_nt: TGTGCCAGCAGCTTAGGGGGCCTTGTAGCCGTCTATGGCTACACCTTC
d_call: -; clone_size: -; j_call: TRBJ1-4; v_call: TRBV6-5; cdr3_aa: CASRESPTGREKLFF; cdr3_nt: TGTGCCAGCAGAGAAAGCCCTACAGGGAGAGAAAAACTGTTTTTT
d_call: -; clone_size: -; j_call: TRBJ1-2; v_call: TRBV20-1; cdr3_aa: CSARDKRGYTF; cdr3_nt: TGCAGTGCTAGAGATAAACGGGGCTACACCTTC
d_call: -; clone_size: -; j_call: TRBJ1-3; v_call: TRBV6-5; cdr3_aa: CASSYTGPGNTIYF; cdr3_nt: TGTGCCAGCAGCTATACAGGGCCTGGAAACACCATATATTTT
d_call: -; clone_size: -; j_call: TRBJ2-4; v_call: TRBV7-6; cdr3_aa: CASSLEDSPLFIQYF; cdr3_nt: TGTGCCAGCAGCTTAGAGGACTCCCCTTTGTTCATTCAGTACTTC
d_call: -; clone_size: -; j_call: TRBJ1-2; v_call: TRBV5-1; cdr3_aa: CASSLGDTEGGYTF; cdr3_nt: TGCGCCAGCAGCTTGGGGGACACCGAGGGTGGCTACACCTTC
d_call: -; clone_size: few; j_call: TRBJ1-2; v_call: TRBV2; cdr3_aa: CASSEADRGRTF; cdr3_nt: TGTGCCAGCAGTGAAGCGGACCGGGGGAGGACCTTC
d_call: -; clone_size: once; j_call: TRBJ1-1; v_call: TRBV18; cdr3_aa: CASSPRDTRVDHSGNTEAFF; cdr3_nt: TGTGCCAGCTCACCCCGGGACACAAGAGTGGATCATTCAGGAAACACTGAAGCTTTCTTT
d_call: TRBD1; clone_size: -; j_call: TRBJ1-6; v_call: TRBV6-6; cdr3_aa: CASSTPGTGSNSPLHF; cdr3_nt: TGTGCCAGCAGTACCCCTGGGACAGGGAGTAATTCACCCCTCCACTTT
d_call: TRBD1; clone_size: -; j_call: TRBJ1-1; v_call: TRBV6-1; cdr3_aa: CASSGPFTLQGAGTEAFF; cdr3_nt: TGTGCCAGCAGTGGACCCTTCACTTTACAGGGGGCAGGCACTGAAGCTTTCTTT
d_call: -; clone_size: -; j_call: TRBJ1-6; v_call: TRBV5-6; cdr3_aa: CASSLATTFTNSPLHF; cdr3_nt: TGTGCCAGCAGCTTGGCCACGACATTTACTAATTCACCCCTCCACTTT
d_call: -; clone_size: -; j_call: TRBJ1-5; v_call: TRBV15; cdr3_aa: CATSRDKGIGQPQHF; cdr3_nt: TGTGCCACCAGCAGAGATAAGGGGATAGGGCAGCCCCAGCATTTT
d_call: -; clone_size: -; j_call: TRBJ2-3; v_call: TRBV27; cdr3_aa: CATSPEPGNTDTQYF; cdr3_nt: TGTGCCACCTCCCCGGAACCAGGGAACACAGATACGCAGTATTTT
d_call: -; clone_size: few; j_call: TRBJ1-2; v_call: TRBV7-3; cdr3_aa: CASSLNTRGGYTF; cdr3_nt: TGTGCCAGCAGCTTAAATACCAGAGGAGGCTACACCTTC
d_call: -; clone_size: once; j_call: TRBJ1-5; v_call: TRBV2; cdr3_aa: CASSEEGRHRQPQHF; cdr3_nt: TGTGCCAGCAGTGAAGAGGGGAGGCATCGGCAGCCCCAGCATTTT
d_call: -; clone_size: -; j_call: TRBJ1-2; v_call: TRBV10-3; cdr3_aa: CAISEPPSTGSGGYTF; cdr3_nt: TGTGCCATCAGTGAGCCCCCGAGTACCGGGTCGGGTGGCTACACCTTC
d_call: -; clone_size: few; j_call: TRBJ1-6; v_call: TRBV7-2; cdr3_aa: CASSLGQPGSSPLHF; cdr3_nt: TGTGCCAGCAGCTTAGGACAACCGGGGAGTTCACCCCTCCACTTT